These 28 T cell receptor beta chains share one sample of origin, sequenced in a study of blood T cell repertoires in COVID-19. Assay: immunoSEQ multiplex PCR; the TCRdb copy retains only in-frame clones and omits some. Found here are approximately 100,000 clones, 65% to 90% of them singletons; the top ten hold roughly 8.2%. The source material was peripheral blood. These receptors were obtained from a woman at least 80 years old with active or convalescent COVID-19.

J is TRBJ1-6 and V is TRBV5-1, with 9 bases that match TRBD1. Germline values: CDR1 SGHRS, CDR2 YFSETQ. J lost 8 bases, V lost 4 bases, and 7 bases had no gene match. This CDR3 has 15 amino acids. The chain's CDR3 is CASSGPRDRDSPLHF. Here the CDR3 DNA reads TGCGCCAGCAGCGGGCCCAGGGACAGGGATTCACCCCTCCACTTT.

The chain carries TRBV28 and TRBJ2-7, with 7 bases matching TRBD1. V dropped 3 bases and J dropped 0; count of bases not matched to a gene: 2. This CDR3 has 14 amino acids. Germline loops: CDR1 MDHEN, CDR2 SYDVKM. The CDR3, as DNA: TGTGCCAGCAGTTTTACAGGGGACTCCTACGAGCAGTACTTC. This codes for CASSFTGDSYEQYF.

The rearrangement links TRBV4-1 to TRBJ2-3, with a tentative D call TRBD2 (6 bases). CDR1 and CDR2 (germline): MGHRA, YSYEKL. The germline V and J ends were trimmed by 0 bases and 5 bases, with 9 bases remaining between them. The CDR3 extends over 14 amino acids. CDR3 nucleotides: TGCGCCAGCAGCCAAGATCAGACTAGAGATACGCAGTATTTT. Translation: CASSQDQTRDTQYF.

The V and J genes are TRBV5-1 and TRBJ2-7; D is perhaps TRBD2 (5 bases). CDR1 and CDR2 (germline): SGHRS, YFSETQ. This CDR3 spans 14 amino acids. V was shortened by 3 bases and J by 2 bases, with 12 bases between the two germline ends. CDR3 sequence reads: CASSSAGGTYEQYF. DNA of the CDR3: TGCGCCAGCAGCTCGGCGGGTGGGACCTACGAGCAGTACTTC.

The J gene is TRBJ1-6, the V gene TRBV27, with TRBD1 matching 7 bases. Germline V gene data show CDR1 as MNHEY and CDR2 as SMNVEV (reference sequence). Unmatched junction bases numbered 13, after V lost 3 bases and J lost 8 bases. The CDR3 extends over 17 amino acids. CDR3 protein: CASSFLPNRGSHSPLHF. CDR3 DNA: TGTGCCAGCAGTTTTCTCCCAAACAGGGGAAGTCATTCACCCCTCCACTTT.

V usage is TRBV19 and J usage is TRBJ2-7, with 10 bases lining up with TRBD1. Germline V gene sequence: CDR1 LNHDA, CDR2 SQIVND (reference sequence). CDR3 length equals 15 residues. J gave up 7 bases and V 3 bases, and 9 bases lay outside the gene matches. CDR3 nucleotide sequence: TGTGCCAGTAGTATCTCCGGGACAGGGGAGAGGGAGCAGTACTTC. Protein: CASSISGTGEREQYF.

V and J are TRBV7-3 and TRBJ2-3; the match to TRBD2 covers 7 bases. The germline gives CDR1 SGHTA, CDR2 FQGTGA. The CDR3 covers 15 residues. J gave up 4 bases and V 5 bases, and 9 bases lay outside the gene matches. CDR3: CASSPSAGAADTQYF. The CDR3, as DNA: TGTGCCAGCAGCCCAAGCGCGGGAGCGGCAGATACGCAGTATTTT.

DNA of the CDR3: TGTGCCAGCAGCCAAGAGCAGGGGGCGCGATATGGCTACACCTTC. The encoded protein is CASSQEQGARYGYTF. The chain carries TRBV14 and TRBJ1-2, with TRBD1 identical over 8 bases. Germline CDR1 and CDR2: SGHDN and FVKESK. The CDR3 covers 15 residues. V gave up 0 bases and J gave up 5 bases; unmatched junction bases: 5.

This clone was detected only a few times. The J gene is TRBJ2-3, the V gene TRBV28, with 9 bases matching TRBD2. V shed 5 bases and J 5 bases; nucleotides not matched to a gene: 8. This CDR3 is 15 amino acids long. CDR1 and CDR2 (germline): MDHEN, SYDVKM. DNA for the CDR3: TGTGCCAGCAGTGGACTAGCGTGGCGGGGAGATACGCAGTATTTT. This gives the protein CASSGLAWRGDTQYF. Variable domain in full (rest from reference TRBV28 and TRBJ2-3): DVKVTQSSRYLVKRTGEKVFLECVQDMDHENMFWYRQDPGLGLRLIYFSYDVKMKEKGDIPEGYSVSREKKERFSLILESASTNQTSMYLCASSGLAWRGDTQYFGPGTRLTVL.

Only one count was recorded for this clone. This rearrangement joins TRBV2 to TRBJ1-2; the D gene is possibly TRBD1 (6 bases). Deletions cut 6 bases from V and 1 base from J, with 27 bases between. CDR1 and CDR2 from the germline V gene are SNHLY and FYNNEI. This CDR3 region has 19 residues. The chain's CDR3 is CASSAPYSRGTQYNYGYTF. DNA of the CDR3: TGTGCCAGCAGCGCTCCATACTCAAGGGGGACACAATATAACTATGGCTACACCTTC. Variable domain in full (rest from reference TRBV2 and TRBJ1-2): EPEVTQTPSHQVTQMGQEVILRCVPISNHLYFYWYRQILGQKVEFLVSFYNNEISEKSEIFDDQFSVERPDGSNFTLKIRSTKLEDSAMYFCASSAPYSRGTQYNYGYTFGSGTRLTVV.

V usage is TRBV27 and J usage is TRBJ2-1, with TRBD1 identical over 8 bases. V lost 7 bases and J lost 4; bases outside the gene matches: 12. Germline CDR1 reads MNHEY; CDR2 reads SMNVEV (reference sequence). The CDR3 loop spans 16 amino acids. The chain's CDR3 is CASTPMLGQEYNEQFF. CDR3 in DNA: TGTGCCAGCACTCCGATGTTGGGACAGGAGTACAATGAGCAGTTCTTC.

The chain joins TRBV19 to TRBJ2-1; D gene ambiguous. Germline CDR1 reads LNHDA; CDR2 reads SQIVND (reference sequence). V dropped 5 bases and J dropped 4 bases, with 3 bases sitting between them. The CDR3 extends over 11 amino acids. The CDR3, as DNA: TGTGCCAGTAGTCTATACAATGAGCAGTTCTTC. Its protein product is CASSLYNEQFF.

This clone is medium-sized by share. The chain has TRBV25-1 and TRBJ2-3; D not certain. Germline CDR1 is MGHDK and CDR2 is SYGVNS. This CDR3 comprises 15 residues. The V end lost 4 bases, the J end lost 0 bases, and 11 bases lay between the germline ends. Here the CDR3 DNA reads TGTGCCAGCAGTGCAACCATTACTAGCACAGATACGCAGTATTTT. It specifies CASSATITSTDTQYF.

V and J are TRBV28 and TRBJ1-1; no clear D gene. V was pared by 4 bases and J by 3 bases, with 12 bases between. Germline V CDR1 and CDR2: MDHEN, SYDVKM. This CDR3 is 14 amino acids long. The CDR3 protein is CASSSAQGDTEAFF. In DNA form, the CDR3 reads TGTGCCAGCAGTTCAGCGCAAGGAGACACTGAAGCTTTCTTT. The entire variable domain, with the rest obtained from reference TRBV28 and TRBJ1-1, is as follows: DVKVTQSSRYLVKRTGEKVFLECVQDMDHENMFWYRQDPGLGLRLIYFSYDVKMKEKGDIPEGYSVSREKKERFSLILESASTNQTSMYLCASSSAQGDTEAFFGQGTRLTVV.

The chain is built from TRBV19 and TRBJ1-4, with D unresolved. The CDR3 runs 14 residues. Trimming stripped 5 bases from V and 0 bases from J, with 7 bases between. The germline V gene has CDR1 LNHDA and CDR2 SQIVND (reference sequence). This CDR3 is CASSDTATNEKLFF. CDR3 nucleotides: TGTGCCAGTAGTGACACGGCAACTAATGAAAAACTGTTTTTT.

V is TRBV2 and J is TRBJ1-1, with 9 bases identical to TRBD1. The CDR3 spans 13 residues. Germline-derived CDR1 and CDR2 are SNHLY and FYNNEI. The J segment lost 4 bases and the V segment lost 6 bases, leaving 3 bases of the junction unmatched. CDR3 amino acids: CASRDRGGTEAFF. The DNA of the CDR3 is TGTGCCAGCAGGGACAGGGGTGGCACTGAAGCTTTCTTT.

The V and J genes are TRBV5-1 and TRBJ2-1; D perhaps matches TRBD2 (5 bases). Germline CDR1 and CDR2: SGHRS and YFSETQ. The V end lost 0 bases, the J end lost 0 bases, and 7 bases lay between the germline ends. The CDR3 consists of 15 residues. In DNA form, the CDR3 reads TGCGCCAGCAGCTTGGGTAGCGTCTCCTACAATGAGCAGTTCTTC. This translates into CASSLGSVSYNEQFF.

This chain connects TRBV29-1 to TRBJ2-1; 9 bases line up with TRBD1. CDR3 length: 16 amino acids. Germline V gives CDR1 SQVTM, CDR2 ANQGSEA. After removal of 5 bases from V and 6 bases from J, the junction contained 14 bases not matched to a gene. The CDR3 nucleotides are TGCAGCGTTTTTCAACCGGGGACAGGGCCCCCCAATGAGCAGTTCTTC. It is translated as CSVFQPGTGPPNEQFF.

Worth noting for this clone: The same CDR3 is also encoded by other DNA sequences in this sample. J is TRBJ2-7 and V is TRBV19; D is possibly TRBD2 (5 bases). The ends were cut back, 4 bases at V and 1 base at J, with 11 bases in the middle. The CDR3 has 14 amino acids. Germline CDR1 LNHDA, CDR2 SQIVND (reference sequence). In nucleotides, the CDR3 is TGTGCCAGTAGTACCCAGACGGGATCCTACGAGCAGTACTTC. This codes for CASSTQTGSYEQYF.

This chain's CDR3 is CASSRDRGAHEQFF. CDR3 sequence (DNA): TGTGCCAGCAGTCGGGACAGGGGGGCTCATGAGCAGTTCTTC. This rearrangement joins TRBV6-5 to TRBJ2-1; TRBD1 aligns across 11 bases. Germline V gene sequence: CDR1 MNHEY, CDR2 SVGAGI. Unmatched junction bases numbered 5, after V lost 5 bases and J lost 8 bases. The CDR3 loop spans 14 amino acids.

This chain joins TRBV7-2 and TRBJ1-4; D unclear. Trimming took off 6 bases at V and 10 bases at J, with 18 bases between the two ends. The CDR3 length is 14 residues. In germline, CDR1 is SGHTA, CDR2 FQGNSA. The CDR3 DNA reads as TGTGCCAGCAGACTAGACTTAACTGGCGGAAAACTGTTTTTT. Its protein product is CASRLDLTGGKLFF.

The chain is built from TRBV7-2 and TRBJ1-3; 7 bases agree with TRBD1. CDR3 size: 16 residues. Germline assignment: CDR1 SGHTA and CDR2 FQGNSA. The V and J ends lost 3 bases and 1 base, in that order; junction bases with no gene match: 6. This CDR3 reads CASSFQTGRSGNTIYF. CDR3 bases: TGTGCCAGCAGCTTCCAGACAGGGCGATCTGGAAACACCATATATTTT.

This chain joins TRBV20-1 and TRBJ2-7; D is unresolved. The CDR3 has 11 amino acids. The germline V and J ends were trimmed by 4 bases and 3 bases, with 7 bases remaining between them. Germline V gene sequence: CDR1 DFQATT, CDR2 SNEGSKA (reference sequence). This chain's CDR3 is CSAMTRYEQYF. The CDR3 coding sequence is TGCAGTGCTATGACTCGCTACGAGCAGTACTTC.

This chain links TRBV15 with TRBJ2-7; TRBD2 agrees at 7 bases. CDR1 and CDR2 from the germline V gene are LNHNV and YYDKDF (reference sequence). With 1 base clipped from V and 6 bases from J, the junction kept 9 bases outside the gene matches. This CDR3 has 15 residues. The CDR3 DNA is TGTGCCACCAGCAGAGTGAGGGAGGGGCTTCGCGAGCAGTACTTC. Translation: CATSRVREGLREQYF.

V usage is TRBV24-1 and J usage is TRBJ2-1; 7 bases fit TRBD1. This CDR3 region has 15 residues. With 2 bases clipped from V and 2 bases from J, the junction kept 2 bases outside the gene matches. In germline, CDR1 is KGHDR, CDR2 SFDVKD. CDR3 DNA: TGTGCCACCAGTGATTACAGGGGAGCCTACAATGAGCAGTTCTTC. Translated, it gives CATSDYRGAYNEQFF.

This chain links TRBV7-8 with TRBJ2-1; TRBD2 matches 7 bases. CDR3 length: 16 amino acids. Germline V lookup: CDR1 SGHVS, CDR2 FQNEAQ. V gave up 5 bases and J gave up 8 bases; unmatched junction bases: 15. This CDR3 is CASSRYSLGRADEQFF. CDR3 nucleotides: TGTGCCAGCAGCCGTTACTCCTTGGGGAGGGCCGATGAGCAGTTCTTC.

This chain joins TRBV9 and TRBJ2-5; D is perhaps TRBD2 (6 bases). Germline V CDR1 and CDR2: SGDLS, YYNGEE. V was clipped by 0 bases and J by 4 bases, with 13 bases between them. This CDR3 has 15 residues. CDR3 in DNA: TGTGCCAGCAGCGTAGGGGCGGGACCTGGAGAGACCCAGTACTTC. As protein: CASSVGAGPGETQYF.

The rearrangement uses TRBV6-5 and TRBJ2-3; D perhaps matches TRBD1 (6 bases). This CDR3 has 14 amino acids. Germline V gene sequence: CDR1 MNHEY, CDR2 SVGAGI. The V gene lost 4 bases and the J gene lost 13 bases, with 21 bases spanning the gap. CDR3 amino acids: CASSSRALGGLEYF. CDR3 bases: TGTGCCAGCAGTTCCCGGGCCCTAGGGGGATTGGAGTATTTT.